The rows below give T cell receptor beta chains drawn from one sample of a study of T cells in localized non-small cell lung cancer. Clones were sequenced by immunoSEQ multiplex PCR, and TCRdb holds only the in-frame ones, with some missing. The repertoire consists of tens of thousands of clones, with about 91% occurring once and the leading ten covering 15%. This material consisted of peripheral blood, taken before any cancer treatment. All receptors derive from a man aged 35-69 years with stage I squamous cell lung carcinoma. Each CDR3 is given with its conserved first and last residue.

v_call	cdr3_aa
TRBV19	CASTAWGLDTQYF
TRBV7-9	CASSLWGSSYEQYF
TRBV10-3	CAISRDRGPAQHF
TRBV7-2	CASSDGQGLYGYTF
TRBV29-1	CSTGQGRMETQYF
TRBV6-5	CATTGVAEAFF
TRBV7-9	CASSSGDSRYEQYF
TRBV27	CASSSGGFSNQPQHF
TRBV5-6	CASSRGQARGEKLFF
TRBV4-3	CASSQGPGEVMYGYTF
TRBV4-2	CASSKGQGGEKLFF
TRBV18	CASSPMDRGVNEQFF
TRBV5-1	CASTRGGTYLNGGSEAFF
TRBV27	CASSLSGTGSSGNTIYF
TRBV18	CASSPRQGDNNEQFF
TRBV6-1	CASSESQVGGYTF
TRBV4-1	CASSQGLLTGINTEAFF
TRBV28	CASSLPGALGNSPLHF
TRBV5-1	CASSTREQVTGELFF
TRBV5-1	CASSRGTGDEQYF
TRBV19	CASSIIFPGGGVENEQFF
TRBV7-8	CASSTERGLKGDTQYF
TRBV2	CASSEALITRPGNTIYF
TRBV4-3	CASSRGEISGNTIYF
TRBV26	CASSWAGYEQYF
TRBV21-1	CASSPVGTVGYTF
TRBV11-3	CASSLGQGYGYTF
TRBV19	CASHRVSYGYTF
TRBV7-8	CASSSQGFTEAFF
TRBV29-1	CSVVRGTGNTEAFF
TRBV30	CAWSRRGDEQFF
TRBV7-2	CASSLTRDTVYEQYF
TRBV5-1	CASSSDRSYGYTF
TRBV4-1	CASRTGGYNSPLHF
TRBV7-8	CASSPLGNTIYF